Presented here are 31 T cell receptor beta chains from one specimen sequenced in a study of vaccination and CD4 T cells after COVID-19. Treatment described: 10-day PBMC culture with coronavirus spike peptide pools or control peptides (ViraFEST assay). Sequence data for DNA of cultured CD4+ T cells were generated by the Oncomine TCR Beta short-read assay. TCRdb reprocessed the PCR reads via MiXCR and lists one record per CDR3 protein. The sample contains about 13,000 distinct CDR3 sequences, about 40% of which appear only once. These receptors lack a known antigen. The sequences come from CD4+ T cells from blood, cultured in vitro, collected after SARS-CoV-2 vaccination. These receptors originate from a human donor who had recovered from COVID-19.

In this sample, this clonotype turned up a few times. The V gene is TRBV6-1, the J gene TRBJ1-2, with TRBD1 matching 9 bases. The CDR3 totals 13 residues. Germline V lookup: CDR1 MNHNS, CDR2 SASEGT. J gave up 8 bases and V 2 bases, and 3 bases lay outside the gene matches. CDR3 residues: CASSERDRVGYTF. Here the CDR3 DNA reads TGTGCCAGCAGTGAAAGGGACAGGGTAGGCTACACCTTC.

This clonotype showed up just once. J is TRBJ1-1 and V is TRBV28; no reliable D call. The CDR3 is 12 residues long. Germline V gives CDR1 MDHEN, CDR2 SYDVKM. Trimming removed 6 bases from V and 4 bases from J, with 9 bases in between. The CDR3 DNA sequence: TGTGCCAGCAGCCTTAGGCCCACTGAAGCTTTCTTT. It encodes CASSLRPTEAFF.

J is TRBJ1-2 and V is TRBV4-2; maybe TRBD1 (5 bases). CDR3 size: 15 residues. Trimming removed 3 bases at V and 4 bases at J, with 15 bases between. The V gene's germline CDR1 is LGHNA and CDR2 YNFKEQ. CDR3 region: CASSQNFEGSYGYTF. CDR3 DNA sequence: TGTGCCAGCAGCCAGAACTTTGAGGGGAGCTATGGCTACACCTTC.

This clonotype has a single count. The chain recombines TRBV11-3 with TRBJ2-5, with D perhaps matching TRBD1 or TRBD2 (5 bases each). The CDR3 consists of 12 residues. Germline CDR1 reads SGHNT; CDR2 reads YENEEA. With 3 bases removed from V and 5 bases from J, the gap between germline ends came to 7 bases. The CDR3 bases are TGTGCCAGCAGCTTTGAGGGGGAGACCCAGTACTTC. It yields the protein CASSFEGETQYF.

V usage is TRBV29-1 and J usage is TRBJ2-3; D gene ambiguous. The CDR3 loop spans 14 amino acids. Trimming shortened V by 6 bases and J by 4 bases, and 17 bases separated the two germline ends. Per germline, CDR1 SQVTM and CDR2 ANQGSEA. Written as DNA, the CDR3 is TGCAGCGTGGCCTTAGGGTTACGGGCAGATACGCAGTATTTT. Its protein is CSVALGLRADTQYF.

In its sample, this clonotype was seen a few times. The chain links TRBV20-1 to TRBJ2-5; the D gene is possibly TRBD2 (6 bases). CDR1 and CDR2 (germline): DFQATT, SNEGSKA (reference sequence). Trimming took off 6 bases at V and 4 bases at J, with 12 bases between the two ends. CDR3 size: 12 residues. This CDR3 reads CSATDYSETQYF. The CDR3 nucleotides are TGCAGTGCAACGGACTATTCAGAGACCCAGTACTTC.

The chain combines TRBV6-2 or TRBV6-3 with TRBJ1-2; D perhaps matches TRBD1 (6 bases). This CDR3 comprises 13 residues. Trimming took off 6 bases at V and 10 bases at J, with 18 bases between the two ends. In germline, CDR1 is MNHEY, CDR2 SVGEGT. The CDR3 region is CASSDRDKKAYTF. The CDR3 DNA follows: TGTGCCAGCAGCGACCGGGACAAAAAGGCCTACACCTTC.

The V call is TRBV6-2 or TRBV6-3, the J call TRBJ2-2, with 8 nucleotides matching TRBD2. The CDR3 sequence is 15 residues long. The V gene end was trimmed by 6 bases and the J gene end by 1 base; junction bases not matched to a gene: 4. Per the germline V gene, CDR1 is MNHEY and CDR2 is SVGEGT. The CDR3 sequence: CASRARGGNTGELFF. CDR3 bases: TGTGCCAGCAGGGCACGGGGGGGGAACACCGGGGAGCTGTTTTTT.

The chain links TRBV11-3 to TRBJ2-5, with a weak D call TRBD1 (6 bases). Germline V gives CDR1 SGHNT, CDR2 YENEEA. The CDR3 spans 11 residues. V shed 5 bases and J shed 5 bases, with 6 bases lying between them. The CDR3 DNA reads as TGTGCCAGCAGCACAGGGGAGACCCAGTACTTC. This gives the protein CASSTGETQYF. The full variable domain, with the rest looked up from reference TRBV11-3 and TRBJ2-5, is EAGVVQSPRYKIIEKKQPVAFWCNPISGHNTLYWYLQNLGQGPELLIRYENEEAVDDSQLPKDRFSAERLKGVDSTLKIQPAELGDSAVYLCASSTGETQYFGPGTRLLVL.

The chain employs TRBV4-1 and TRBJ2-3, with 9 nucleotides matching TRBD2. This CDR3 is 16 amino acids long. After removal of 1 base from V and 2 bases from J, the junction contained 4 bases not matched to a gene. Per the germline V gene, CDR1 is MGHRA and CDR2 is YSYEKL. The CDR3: CASSQGGGGATDTQYF. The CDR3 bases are TGCGCCAGCAGCCAAGGAGGCGGGGGGGCCACAGATACGCAGTATTTT.

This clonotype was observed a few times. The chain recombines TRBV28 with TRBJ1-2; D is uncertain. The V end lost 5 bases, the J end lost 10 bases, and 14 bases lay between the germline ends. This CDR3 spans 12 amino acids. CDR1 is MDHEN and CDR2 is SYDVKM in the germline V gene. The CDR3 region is CASSLSPWVYTF. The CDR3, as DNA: TGTGCCAGCAGTCTATCTCCTTGGGTCTACACCTTC.

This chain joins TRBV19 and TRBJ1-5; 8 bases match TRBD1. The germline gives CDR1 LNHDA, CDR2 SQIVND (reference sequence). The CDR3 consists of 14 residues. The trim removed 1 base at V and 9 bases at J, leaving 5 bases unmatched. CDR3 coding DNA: TGTGCCAGTAGTATAGGACAGGGGATTGGGCCCCAGCATTTT. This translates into CASSIGQGIGPQHF.

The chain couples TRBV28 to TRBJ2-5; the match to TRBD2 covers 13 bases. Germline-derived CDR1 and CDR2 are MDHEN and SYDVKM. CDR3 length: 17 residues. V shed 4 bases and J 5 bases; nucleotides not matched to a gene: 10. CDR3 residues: CASSSLFGTSGKETQYF. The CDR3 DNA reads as TGTGCCAGCAGTTCCCTCTTCGGGACTAGCGGGAAGGAGACCCAGTACTTC.

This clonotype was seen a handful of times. The DNA for the CDR3 is TGTGCCAGCAGCTTGGGATTGGACTATGGCTACACCTTC. Its protein is CASSLGLDYGYTF. The chain recombines TRBV5-4 with TRBJ1-2; D is unresolved. This CDR3 has 13 amino acids. The V and J ends lost 0 bases and 3 bases respectively, with 6 bases between them. The germline V gene has CDR1 SGHNT and CDR2 YYREEE (reference sequence).

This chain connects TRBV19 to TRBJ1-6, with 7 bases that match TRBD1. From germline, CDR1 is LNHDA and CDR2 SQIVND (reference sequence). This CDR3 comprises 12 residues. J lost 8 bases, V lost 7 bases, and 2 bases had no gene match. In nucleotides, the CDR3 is TGTGCCAGTACCACAGGGGATTCACCCCTCCACTTT. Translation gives CASTTGDSPLHF.

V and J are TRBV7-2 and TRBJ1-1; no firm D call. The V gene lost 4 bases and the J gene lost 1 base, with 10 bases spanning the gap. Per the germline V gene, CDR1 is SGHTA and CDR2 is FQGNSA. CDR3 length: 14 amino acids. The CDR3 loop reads CASSSLLPNTEAFF. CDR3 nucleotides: TGTGCCAGCAGCTCGTTGCTCCCGAACACTGAAGCTTTCTTT.

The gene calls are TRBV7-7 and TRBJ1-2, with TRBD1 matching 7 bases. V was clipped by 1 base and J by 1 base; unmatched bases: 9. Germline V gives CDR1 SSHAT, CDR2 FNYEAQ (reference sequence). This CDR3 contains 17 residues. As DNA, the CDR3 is TGTGCCAGCAGCTTAGGACGCCCGGGACAGAGTAACTATGGCTACACCTTC. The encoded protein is CASSLGRPGQSNYGYTF.

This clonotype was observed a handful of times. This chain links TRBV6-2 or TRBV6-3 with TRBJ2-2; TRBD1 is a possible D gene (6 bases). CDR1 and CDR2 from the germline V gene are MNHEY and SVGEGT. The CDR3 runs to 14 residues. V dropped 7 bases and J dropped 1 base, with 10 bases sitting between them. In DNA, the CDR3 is TGTGCCAGCACTATGGACAGGAACACCGGGGAGCTGTTTTTT. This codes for CASTMDRNTGELFF.

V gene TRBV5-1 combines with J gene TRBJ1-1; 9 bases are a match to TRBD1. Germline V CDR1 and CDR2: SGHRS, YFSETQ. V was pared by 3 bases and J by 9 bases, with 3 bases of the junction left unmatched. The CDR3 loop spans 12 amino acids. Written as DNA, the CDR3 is TGCGCCAGCAGCTACGGACAGGGGCAAGCTTTCTTT. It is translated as CASSYGQGQAFF.

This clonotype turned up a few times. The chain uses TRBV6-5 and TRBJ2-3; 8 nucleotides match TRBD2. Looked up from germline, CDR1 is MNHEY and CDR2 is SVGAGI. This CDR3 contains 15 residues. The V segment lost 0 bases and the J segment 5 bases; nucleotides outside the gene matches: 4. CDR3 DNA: TGTGCCAGCAGTTACTCTTCCAGCGGGGGAGATACGCAGTATTTT. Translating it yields CASSYSSSGGDTQYF.

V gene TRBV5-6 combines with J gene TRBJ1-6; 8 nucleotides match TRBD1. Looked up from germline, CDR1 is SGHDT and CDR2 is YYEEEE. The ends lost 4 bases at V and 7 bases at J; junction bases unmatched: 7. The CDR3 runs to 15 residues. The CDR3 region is CASSLGTGSNSPLHF. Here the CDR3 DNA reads TGTGCCAGCAGCCTCGGGACAGGATCGAATTCACCCCTCCACTTT.

The CDR3 region is CSAPGQQNEAFF. In DNA, the CDR3 is TGCAGCGCCCCGGGACAGCAGAATGAAGCTTTCTTT. This chain connects TRBV29-1 to TRBJ1-1; 7 bases align to TRBD1. The CDR3 length is 12 residues. With V trimmed by 7 bases and J by 7 bases, 9 bases remained unmatched. Germline CDR1 and CDR2: SQVTM and ANQGSEA.

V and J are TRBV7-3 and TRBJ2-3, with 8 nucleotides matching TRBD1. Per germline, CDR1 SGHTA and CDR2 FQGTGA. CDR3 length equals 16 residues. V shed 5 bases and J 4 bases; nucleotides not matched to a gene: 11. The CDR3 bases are TGTGCCAGCAGCCTTCAGGGGGCAAGGATCCCAGATACGCAGTATTTT. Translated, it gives CASSLQGARIPDTQYF.

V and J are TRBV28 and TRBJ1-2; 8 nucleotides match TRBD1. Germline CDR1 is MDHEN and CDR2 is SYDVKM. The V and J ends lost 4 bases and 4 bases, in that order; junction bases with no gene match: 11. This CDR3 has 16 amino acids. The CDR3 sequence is CASSWMAGGGGYGYTF. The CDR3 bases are TGTGCCAGCAGTTGGATGGCAGGGGGCGGCGGCTATGGCTACACCTTC.

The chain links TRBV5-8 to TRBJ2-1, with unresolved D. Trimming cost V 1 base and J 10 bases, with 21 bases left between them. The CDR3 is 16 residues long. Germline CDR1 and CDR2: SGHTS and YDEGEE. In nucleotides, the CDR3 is TGTGCCAGCAGCTTGATGAGGATGTGGACGGGTGGGGAGCAGTTCTTC. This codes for CASSLMRMWTGGEQFF. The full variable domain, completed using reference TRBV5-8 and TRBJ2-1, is EAGVTQSPTHLIKTRGQQATLRCSPISGHTSVYWYQQALGLGLQFLLWYDEGEERNRGNFPPRFSGRQFPNYSSELNVNALELEDSALYLCASSLMRMWTGGEQFFGPGTRLTVL.

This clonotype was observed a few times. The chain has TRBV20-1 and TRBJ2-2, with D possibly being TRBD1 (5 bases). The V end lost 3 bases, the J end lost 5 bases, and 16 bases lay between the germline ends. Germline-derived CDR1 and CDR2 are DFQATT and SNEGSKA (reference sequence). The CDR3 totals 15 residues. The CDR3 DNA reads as TGCAGTGCTAGTCGTCCGTTCAGGGCTACCGGGGAGCTGTTTTTT. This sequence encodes CSASRPFRATGELFF.

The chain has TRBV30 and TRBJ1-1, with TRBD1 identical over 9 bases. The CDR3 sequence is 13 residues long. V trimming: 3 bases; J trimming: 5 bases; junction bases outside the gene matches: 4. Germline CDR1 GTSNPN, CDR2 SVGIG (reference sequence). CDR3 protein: CAWSETGGTEAFF. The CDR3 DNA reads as TGTGCCTGGAGCGAGACAGGGGGGACTGAAGCTTTCTTT.

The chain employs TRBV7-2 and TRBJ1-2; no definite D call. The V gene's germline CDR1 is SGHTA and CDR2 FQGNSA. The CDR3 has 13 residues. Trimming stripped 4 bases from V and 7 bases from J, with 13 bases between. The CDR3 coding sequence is TGTGCCAGCAGCTCCTCTTTAGAGGGTGGCTACACCTTC. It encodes CASSSSLEGGYTF.

CDR3: CASSFGLAGVTDTQYF. For the CDR3, the DNA is TGTGCCAGCAGCTTCGGTCTAGCGGGAGTAACAGATACGCAGTATTTT. The V and J genes are TRBV11-3 and TRBJ2-3; 10 nucleotides agree with TRBD2. This CDR3 has 16 amino acids. The V gene end was trimmed by 3 bases and the J gene end by 3 bases; junction bases not matched to a gene: 6. Germline CDR1 SGHNT, CDR2 YENEEA. Combining the CDR3 with reference TRBV11-3 and TRBJ2-3 gives the whole variable domain EAGVVQSPRYKIIEKKQPVAFWCNPISGHNTLYWYLQNLGQGPELLIRYENEEAVDDSQLPKDRFSAERLKGVDSTLKIQPAELGDSAVYLCASSFGLAGVTDTQYFGPGTRLTVL.

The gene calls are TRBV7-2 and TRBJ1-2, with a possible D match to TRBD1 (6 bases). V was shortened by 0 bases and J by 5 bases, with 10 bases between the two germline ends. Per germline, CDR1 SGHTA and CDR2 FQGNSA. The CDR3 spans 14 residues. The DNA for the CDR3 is TGTGCCAGCAGCTTAGCGGGGGACACGTATGGCTACACCTTC. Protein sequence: CASSLAGDTYGYTF.

The CDR3 nucleotides read TGCAGTGCACGGACATTTCTAGCCAAAAACATTCAGTACTTC. Encoded protein: CSARTFLAKNIQYF. This chain joins TRBV20-1 and TRBJ2-4, with a tentative D call TRBD1 (5 bases). This CDR3 is built from 14 residues. Germline V CDR1 and CDR2: DFQATT, SNEGSKA (reference sequence). Deletions cut 6 bases from V and 0 bases from J, with 12 bases between.